Below, one T cell receptor (beta chain) is given with its context. No antigen is known for it. The data stem from a study of shared clonotypes between healthy human individuals. Regarding the study as a whole: What naive subsets generally showed was a larger estimated richness than memory subsets showed. An anticipated effect of sequencing depth on clonotype sharing among donors was recognized. Against clonotypes common to all four donors, non-shared ones had lower generation probabilities. Between a handful of donors, naive CD4 clonotypes were shared at a level of approximately 5%.

Here immunoSEQ multiplex PCR was the method, and the copy in TCRdb shows in-frame clones only, minus some. This table has roughly 1,500,000 clones, approximately 98.5% appearing once. Germline V lookup: CDR1 WNHNN, CDR2 SYGVQD (reference sequence). Trimming took 0 bases from V and 0 from J, leaving 10 bases between them. The length of the CDR3 is 16 residues. V and J are TRBV10-1 and TRBJ2-3; D remains unclear. Material for sequencing was naive CD4+ T cells sorted from blood. Subset: CD45RA+ positively selected. This TCR was recovered from a man in his thirties or forties in good health. CDR3 sequence: CASSESPGFSTDTQYF. For the CDR3, the DNA is TGCGCCAGCAGTGAGTCCCCCGGCTTTAGCACAGATACGCAGTATTTT.